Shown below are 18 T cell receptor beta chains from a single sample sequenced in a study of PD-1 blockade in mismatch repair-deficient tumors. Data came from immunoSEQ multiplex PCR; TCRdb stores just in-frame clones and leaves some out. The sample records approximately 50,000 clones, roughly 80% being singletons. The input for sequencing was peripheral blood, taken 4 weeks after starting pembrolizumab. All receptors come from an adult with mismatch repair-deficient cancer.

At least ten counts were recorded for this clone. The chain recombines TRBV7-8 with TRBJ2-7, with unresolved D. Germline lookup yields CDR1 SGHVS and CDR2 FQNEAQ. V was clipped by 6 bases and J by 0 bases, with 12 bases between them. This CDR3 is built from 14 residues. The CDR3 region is CASRRGRSSYEQYF. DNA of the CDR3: TGTGCCAGCAGGCGCGGACGATCCTCCTACGAGCAGTACTTC.

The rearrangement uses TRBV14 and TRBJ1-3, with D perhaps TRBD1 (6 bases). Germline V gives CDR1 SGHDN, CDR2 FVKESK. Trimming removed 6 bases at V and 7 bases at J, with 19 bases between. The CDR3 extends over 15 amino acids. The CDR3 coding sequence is TGTGCCAGCAGAGATGTCGAGGGGGGCCGGAACACCATATATTTT. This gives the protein CASRDVEGGRNTIYF.

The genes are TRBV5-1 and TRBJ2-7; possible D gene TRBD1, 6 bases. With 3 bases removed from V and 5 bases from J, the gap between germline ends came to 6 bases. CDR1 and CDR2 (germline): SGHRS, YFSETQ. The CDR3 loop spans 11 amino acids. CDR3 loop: CASSSGDEQYF. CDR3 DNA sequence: TGCGCCAGCAGCTCAGGGGACGAGCAGTACTTC.

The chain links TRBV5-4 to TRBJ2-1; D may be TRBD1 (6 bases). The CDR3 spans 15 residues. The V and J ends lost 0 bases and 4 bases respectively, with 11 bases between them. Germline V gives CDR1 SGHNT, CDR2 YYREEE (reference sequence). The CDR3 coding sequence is TGTGCCAGCAGCTTGGAGGGGACAAAGTACAATGAGCAGTTCTTC. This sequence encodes CASSLEGTKYNEQFF.

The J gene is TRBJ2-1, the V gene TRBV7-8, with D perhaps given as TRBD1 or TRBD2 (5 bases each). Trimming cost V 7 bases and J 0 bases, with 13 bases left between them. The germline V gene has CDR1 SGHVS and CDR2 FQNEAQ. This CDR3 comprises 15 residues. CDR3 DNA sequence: TGTGCCAGCAAGGACGGGACGAGCTCCTACAATGAGCAGTTCTTC. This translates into CASKDGTSSYNEQFF.

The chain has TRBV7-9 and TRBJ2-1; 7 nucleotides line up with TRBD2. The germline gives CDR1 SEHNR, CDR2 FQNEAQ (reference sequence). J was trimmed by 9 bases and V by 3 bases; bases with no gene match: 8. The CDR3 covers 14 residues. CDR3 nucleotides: TGTGCCAGCAGCTTTGGCGGGAGCGTCGGTGAGCAGTTCTTC. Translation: CASSFGGSVGEQFF.

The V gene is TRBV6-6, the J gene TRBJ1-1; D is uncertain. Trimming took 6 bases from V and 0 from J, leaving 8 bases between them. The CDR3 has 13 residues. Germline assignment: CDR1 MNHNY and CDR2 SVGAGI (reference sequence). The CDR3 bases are TGTGCCAGCAGAAATAACCTGAACACTGAAGCTTTCTTT. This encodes CASRNNLNTEAFF.

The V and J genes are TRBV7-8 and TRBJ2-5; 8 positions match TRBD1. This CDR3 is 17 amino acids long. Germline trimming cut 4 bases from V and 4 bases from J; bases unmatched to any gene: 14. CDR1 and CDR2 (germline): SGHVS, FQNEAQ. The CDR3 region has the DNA TGTGCCAGCAGCTATTCGACAGGGGAGGCGGAAGCAGAGACCCAGTACTTC. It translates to CASSYSTGEAEAETQYF.

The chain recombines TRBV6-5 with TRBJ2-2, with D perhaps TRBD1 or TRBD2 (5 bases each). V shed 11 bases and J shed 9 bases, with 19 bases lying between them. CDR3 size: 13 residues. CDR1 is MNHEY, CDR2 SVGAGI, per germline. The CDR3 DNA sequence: TGTGCCGTCCTGGGACCGGGATCGAGGGAGCTGTTTTTT. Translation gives CAVLGPGSRELFF.

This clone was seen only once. This CDR3 is CASSLILANEQFF. The CDR3 region has the DNA TGTGCCAGCAGCTTAATACTAGCCAATGAGCAGTTCTTC. V gene TRBV11-3 combines with J gene TRBJ2-1; possible D gene TRBD2, 6 bases. The CDR3 loop spans 13 amino acids. Germline CDR1 is SGHNT and CDR2 is YENEEA. Trimming took 2 bases from V and 6 from J, leaving 8 bases between them.

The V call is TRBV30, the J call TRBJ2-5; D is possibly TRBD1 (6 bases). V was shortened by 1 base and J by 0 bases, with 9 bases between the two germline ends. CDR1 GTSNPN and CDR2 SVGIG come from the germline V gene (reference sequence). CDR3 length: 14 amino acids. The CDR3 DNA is TGTGCCTGGAGTGCAGGACAGTACCAAGAGACCCAGTACTTC. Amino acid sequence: CAWSAGQYQETQYF.

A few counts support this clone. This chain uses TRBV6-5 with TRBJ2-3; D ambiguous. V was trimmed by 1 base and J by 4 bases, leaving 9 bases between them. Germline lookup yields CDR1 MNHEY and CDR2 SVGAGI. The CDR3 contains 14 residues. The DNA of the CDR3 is TGTGCCAGCAGTTACTTCGGGCAGTCAGATACGCAGTATTTT. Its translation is CASSYFGQSDTQYF.

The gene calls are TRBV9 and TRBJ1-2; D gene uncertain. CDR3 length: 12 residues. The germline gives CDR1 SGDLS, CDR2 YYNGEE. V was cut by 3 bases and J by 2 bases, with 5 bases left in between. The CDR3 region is CASSADNYGYTF. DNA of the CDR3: TGTGCCAGCAGCGCGGACAACTATGGCTACACCTTC.

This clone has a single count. The CDR3 loop is CASSPPGYTEAFF. The CDR3 DNA is TGTGCCAGCTCACCACCAGGGTACACTGAAGCTTTCTTT. The gene calls are TRBV18 and TRBJ1-1; D unresolved. Germline V gene data show CDR1 as KGHSH and CDR2 as LQKENI. Trimming removed 0 bases from V and 3 bases from J, with 5 bases in between. This CDR3 is 13 amino acids long.

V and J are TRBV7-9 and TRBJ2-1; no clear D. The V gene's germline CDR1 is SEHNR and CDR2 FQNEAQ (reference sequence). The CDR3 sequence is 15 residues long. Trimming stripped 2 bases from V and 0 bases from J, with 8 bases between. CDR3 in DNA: TGTGCCAGCAGCTTAAACTGGGGCTCCTACAATGAGCAGTTCTTC. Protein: CASSLNWGSYNEQFF. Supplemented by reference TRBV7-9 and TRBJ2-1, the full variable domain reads DTGVSQNPRHKITKRGQNVTFRCDPISEHNRLYWYRQTLGQGPEFLTYFQNEAQLEKSRLLSDRFSAERPKGSFSTLEIQRTEQGDSAMYLCASSLNWGSYNEQFFGPGTRLTVL.

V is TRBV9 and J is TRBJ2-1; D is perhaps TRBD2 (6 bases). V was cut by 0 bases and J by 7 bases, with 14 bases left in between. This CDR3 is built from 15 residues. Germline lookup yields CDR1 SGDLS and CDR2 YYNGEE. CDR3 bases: TGTGCCAGCAGCGTAGATGGCGGGACCCTTAATGAGCAGTTCTTC. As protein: CASSVDGGTLNEQFF.

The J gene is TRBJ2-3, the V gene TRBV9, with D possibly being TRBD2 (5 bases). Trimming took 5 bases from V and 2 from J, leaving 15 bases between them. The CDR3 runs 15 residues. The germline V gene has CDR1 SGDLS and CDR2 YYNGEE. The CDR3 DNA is TGTGCCAGCAGTCGTATCCCCCGGGACACAGATACGCAGTATTTT. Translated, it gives CASSRIPRDTDTQYF.

The CDR3 region has the DNA TGTGCCAGCAGCTTAGCGCGAGGGCCCCTTAATGAGCAGTTCTTC. It translates to CASSLARGPLNEQFF. This chain connects TRBV7-3 to TRBJ2-1; D might be TRBD2 (5 bases). Deletions cut 2 bases from V and 7 bases from J, with 15 bases between. Germline V gene data show CDR1 as SGHTA and CDR2 as FQGTGA. The CDR3 loop spans 15 amino acids.